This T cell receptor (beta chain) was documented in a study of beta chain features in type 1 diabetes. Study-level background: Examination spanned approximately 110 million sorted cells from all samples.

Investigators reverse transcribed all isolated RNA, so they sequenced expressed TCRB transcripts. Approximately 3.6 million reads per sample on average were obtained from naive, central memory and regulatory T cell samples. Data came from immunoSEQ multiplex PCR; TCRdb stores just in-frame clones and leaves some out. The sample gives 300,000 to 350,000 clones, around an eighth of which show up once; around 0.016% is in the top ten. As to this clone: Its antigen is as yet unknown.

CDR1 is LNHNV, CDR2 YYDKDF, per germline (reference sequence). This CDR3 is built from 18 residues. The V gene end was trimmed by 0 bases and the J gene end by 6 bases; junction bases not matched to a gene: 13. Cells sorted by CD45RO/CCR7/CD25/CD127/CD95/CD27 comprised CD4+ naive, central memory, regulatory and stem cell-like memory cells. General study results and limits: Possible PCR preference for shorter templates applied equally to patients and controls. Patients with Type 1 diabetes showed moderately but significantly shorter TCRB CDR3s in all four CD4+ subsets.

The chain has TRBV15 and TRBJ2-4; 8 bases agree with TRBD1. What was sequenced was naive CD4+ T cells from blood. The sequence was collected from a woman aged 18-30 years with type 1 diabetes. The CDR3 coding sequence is TGTGCCACCAGCAGAGATCCCCCCACGGCAGGGGGCGGAAACATTCAGTACTTC. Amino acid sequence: CATSRDPPTAGGGNIQYF.